This T cell receptor (beta chain) was recorded in a study of PD-1 blockade in classical Hodgkin lymphoma. Study conclusions and caveats: Relative to healthy donors, newly diagnosed patients reportedly had lower baseline TCR diversity, which was reported as lower still in relapsed/refractory patients. Causes of the repertoire differences remain undefined, possibly disease activity or prior therapy.

Repertoires were generated with immunoSEQ multiplex PCR, while TCRdb's copy carries only in-frame clones and drops some. The data show approximately 70,000 clones, about 93% seen once. The V gene's germline CDR1 is SGHRS and CDR2 YFSETQ. V shed 2 bases, J shed 1 base, and the junction held 3 bases outside the gene matches. This CDR3 is 15 amino acids long. Concerning this clone: Its antigen is still unknown.

Time point denoted: newly diagnosed, previously untreated cHL patient sample. The comparison group had newly diagnosed, previously untreated classical Hodgkin lymphoma. The sequenced material came from peripheral blood mononuclear cells (PBMCs). The receptor comes from a human donor with classical Hodgkin lymphoma. The chain links TRBV5-1 to TRBJ1-1; 9 positions match TRBD1. The CDR3 DNA reads TGCGCCAGCAGCTTAAGGGGACAGGGGAACACTGAAGCTTTCTTT. It is translated as CASSLRGQGNTEAFF. Variable domain in full (rest from reference TRBV5-1 and TRBJ1-1): KAGVTQTPRYLIKTRGQQVTLSCSPISGHRSVSWYQQTPGQGLQFLFEYFSETQRNKGNFPGRFSGRQFSNSRSEMNVSTLELGDSALYLCASSLRGQGNTEAFFGQGTRLTVV.